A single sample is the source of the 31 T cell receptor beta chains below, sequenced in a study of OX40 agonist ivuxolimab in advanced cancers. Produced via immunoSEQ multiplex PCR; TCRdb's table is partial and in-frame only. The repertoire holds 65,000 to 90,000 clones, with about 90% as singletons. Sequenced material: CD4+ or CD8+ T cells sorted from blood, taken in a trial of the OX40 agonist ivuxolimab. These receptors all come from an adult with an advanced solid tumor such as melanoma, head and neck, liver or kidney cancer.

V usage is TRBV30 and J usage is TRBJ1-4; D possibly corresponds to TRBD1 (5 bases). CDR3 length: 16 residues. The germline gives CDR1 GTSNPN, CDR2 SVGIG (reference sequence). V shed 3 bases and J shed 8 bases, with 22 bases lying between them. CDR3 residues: CAWSHKGQEVYEKLFF. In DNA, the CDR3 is TGTGCCTGGAGCCACAAGGGGCAGGAAGTTTACGAAAAACTGTTTTTT.

DNA of the CDR3: TGTGCCAGCAGTTTATACGGGGTCACAGATACGCAGTATTTT. Protein product: CASSLYGVTDTQYF. The rearrangement joins TRBV28 to TRBJ2-3; a weak D match, TRBD2 (5 bases). V was clipped by 1 base and J by 2 bases, with 7 bases between them. There are 14 residues in the CDR3. CDR1 and CDR2 (germline): MDHEN, SYDVKM.

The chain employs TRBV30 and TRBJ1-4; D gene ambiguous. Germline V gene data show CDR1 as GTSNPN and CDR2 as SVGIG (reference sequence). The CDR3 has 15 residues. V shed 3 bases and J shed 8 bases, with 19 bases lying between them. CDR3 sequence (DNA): TGTGCCTGGAGACCGGGGAATGCTAATTGGGAAAAACTGTTTTTT. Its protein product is CAWRPGNANWEKLFF.

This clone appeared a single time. CDR3 nucleotide sequence: TGTGCCAGCAGTCCGGACAGCTATGGCTACACCTTC. Its translation: CASSPDSYGYTF. This chain joins TRBV6-1 and TRBJ1-2; D is perhaps TRBD1 (6 bases). Trimming shortened V by 5 bases and J by 4 bases, and 8 bases separated the two germline ends. The CDR3 is 12 amino acids. From germline, CDR1 is MNHNS and CDR2 SASEGT.

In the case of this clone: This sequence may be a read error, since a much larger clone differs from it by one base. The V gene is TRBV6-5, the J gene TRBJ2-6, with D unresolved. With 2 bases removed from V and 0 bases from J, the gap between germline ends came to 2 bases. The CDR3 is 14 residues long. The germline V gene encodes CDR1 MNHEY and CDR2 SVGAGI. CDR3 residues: CASSYNSGANVLTF. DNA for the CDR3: TGTGCCAGCAGTTACAACTCTGGGGCCAACGTCCTGACTTTC.

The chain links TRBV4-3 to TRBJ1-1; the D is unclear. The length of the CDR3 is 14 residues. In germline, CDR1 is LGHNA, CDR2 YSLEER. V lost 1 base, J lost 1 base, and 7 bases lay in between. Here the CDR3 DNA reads TGCGCCAGCAGCCAAGCAGGTCCGAACACTGAAGCTTTCTTT. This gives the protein CASSQAGPNTEAFF.

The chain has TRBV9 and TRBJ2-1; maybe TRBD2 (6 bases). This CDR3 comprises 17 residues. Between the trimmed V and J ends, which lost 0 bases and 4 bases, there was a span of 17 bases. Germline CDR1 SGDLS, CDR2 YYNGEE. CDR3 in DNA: TGTGCCAGCAGCGTAGCGGTTAGCGGAGGCCTATACAATGAGCAGTTCTTC. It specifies CASSVAVSGGLYNEQFF.

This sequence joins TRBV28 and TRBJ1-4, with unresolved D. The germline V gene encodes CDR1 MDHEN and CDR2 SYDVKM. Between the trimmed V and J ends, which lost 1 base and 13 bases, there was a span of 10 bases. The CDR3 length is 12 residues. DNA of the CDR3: TGTGCCAGCAGTTTATATCGGCACCGACTGTTTTTT. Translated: CASSLYRHRLFF.

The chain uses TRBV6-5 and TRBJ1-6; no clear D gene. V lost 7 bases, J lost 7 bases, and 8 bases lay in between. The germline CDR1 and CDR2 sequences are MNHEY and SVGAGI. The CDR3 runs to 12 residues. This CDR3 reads CASTAGNSPLHF. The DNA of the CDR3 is TGTGCCAGCACCGCGGGGAATTCACCCCTCCACTTT.

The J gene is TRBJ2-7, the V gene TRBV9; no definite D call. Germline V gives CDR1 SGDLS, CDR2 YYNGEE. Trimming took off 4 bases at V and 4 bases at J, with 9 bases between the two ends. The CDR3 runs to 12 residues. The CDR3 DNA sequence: TGTGCCAGCAGCACCCGCGCGTACGAGCAGTACTTC. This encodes CASSTRAYEQYF.

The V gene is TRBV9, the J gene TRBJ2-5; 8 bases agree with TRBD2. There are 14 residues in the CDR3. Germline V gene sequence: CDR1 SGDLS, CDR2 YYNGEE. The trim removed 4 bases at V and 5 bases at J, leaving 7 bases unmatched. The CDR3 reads CASSPSGGMETQYF. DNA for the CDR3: TGTGCCAGCAGCCCAAGCGGGGGAATGGAGACCCAGTACTTC.

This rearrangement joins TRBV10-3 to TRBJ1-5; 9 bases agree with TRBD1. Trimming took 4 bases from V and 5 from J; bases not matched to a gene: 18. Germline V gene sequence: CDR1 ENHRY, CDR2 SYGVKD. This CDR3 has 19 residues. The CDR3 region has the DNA TGTGCCATCAGTGCTTCCGGGACAGGGATTTTGGGGGGAGATCAGCCCCAGCATTTT. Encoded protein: CAISASGTGILGGDQPQHF.

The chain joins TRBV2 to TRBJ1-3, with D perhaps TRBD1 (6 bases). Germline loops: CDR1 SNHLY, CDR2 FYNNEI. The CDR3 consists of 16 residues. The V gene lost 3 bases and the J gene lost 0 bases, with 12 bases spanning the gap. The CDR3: CASSEAQGNSGNTIYF. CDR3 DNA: TGTGCCAGCAGTGAGGCCCAGGGGAACTCTGGAAACACCATATATTTT.

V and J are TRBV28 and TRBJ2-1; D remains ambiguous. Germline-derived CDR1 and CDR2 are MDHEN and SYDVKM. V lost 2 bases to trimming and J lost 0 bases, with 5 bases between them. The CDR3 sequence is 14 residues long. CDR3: CASSLLTSYNEQFF. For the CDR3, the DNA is TGTGCCAGCAGTTTACTAACCTCCTACAATGAGCAGTTCTTC. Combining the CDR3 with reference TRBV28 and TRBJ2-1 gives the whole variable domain DVKVTQSSRYLVKRTGEKVFLECVQDMDHENMFWYRQDPGLGLRLIYFSYDVKMKEKGDIPEGYSVSREKKERFSLILESASTNQTSMYLCASSLLTSYNEQFFGPGTRLTVL.

The CDR3, as DNA: TGTGCCAGCAGCCAAGAAGGGCCCCCCTTCACCTCTGGAAACACCATATATTTT. The encoded protein is CASSQEGPPFTSGNTIYF. J is TRBJ1-3 and V is TRBV4-2, with D unclear. Between the trimmed V and J ends, which lost 0 bases and 0 bases, there was a span of 15 bases. Germline V CDR1 and CDR2: LGHNA, YNFKEQ. This CDR3 contains 18 residues.

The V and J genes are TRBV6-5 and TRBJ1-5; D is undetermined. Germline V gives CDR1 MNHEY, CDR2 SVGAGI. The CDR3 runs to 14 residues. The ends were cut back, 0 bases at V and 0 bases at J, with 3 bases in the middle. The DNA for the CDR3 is TGTGCCAGCAGTTACTCTGGTAGCAATCAGCCCCAGCATTTT. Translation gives CASSYSGSNQPQHF.

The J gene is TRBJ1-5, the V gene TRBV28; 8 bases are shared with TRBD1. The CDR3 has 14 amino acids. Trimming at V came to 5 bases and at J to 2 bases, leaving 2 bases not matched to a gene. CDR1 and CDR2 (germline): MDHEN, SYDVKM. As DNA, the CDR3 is TGTGCCAGCAGTCAGGGGGCCGGCAATCAGCCCCAGCATTTT. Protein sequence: CASSQGAGNQPQHF.

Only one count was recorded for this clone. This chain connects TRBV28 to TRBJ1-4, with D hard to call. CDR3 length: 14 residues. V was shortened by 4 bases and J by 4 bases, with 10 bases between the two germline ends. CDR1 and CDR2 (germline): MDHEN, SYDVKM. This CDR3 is CASSSRGGNEKLFF. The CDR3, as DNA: TGTGCCAGCAGTTCTCGAGGAGGTAATGAAAAACTGTTTTTT.

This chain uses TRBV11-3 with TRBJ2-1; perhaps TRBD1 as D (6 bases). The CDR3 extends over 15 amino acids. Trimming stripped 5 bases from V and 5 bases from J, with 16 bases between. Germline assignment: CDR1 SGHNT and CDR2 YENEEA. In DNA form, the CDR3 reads TGTGCCAGCAGCCCGTCAGGGACACGAAACAATGAGCAGTTCTTC. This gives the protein CASSPSGTRNNEQFF.

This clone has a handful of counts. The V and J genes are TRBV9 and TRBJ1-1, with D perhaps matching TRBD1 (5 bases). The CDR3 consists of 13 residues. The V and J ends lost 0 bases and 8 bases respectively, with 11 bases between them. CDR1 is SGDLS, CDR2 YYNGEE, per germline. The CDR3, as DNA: TGTGCCAGCAGCGTAGGGGGTAGGGGCGAAGCTTTCTTT. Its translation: CASSVGGRGEAFF. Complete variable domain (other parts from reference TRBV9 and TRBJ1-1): DSGVTQTPKHLITATGQRVTLRCSPRSGDLSVYWYQQSLDQGLQFLIQYYNGEERAKGNILERFSAQQFPDLHSELNLSSLELGDSALYFCASSVGGRGEAFFGQGTRLTVV.

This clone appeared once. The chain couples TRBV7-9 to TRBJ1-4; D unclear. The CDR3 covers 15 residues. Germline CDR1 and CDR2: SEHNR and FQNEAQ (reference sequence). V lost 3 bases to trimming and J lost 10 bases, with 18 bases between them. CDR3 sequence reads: CASSFSDPGKGKLFF. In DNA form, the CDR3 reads TGTGCCAGCAGCTTCTCCGACCCCGGGAAAGGAAAACTGTTTTTT.

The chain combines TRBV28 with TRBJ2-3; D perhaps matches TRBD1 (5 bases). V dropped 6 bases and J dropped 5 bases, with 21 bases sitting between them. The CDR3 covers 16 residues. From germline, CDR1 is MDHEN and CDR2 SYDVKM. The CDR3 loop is CASSPGPGFNEDTQYF. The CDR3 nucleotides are TGTGCCAGCAGCCCCGGCCCAGGGTTCAATGAAGATACGCAGTATTTT. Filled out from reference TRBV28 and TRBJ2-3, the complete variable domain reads DVKVTQSSRYLVKRTGEKVFLECVQDMDHENMFWYRQDPGLGLRLIYFSYDVKMKEKGDIPEGYSVSREKKERFSLILESASTNQTSMYLCASSPGPGFNEDTQYFGPGTRLTVL.

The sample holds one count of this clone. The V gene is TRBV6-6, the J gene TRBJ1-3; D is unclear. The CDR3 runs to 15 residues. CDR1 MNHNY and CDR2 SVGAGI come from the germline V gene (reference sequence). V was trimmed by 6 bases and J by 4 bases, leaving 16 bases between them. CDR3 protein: CASSQLLGSGNTIYF. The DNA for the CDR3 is TGTGCCAGCAGCCAACTCTTAGGGTCCGGAAACACCATATATTTT.

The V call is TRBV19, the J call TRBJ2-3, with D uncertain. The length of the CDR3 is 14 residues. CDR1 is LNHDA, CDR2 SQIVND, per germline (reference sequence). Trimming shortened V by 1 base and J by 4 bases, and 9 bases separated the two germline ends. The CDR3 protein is CASSIVSYADTQYF. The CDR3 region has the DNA TGTGCCAGTAGTATAGTCTCGTATGCAGATACGCAGTATTTT.

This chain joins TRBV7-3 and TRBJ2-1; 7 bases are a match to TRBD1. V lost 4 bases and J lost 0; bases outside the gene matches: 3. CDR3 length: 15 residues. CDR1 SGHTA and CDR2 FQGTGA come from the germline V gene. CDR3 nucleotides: TGTGCCAGCAGCTCCTCAGGGGGCTCCTACAATGAGCAGTTCTTC. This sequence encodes CASSSSGGSYNEQFF.

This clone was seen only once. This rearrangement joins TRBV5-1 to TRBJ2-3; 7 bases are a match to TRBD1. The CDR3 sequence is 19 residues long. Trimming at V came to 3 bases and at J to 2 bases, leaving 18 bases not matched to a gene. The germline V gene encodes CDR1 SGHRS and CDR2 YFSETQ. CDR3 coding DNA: TGCGCCAGCAGCTCTCCGGGACAGAACTTACTTCGCTTCACAGATACGCAGTATTTT. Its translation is CASSSPGQNLLRFTDTQYF.

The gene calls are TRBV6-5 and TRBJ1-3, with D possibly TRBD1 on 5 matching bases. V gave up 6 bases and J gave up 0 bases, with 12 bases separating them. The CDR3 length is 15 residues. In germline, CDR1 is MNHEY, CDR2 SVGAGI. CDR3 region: CASSRDPDSGNTIYF. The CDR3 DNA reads TGTGCCAGCAGCCGGGACCCAGACTCTGGAAACACCATATATTTT.

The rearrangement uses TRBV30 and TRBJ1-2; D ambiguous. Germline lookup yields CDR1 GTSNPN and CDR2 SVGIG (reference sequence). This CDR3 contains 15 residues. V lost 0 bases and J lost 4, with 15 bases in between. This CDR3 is CAWSVGASATYGYTF. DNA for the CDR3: TGTGCCTGGAGTGTAGGAGCCTCCGCTACCTATGGCTACACCTTC.

The CDR3 nucleotides are TGTGCCACCAGCAGAGGCTGGGGGACAGGCAATGAGCAGTTCTTC. This translates into CATSRGWGTGNEQFF. The rearrangement uses TRBV15 and TRBJ2-1, with 8 bases identical to TRBD1. V was clipped by 1 base and J by 6 bases; unmatched bases: 5. Germline-derived CDR1 and CDR2 are LNHNV and YYDKDF (reference sequence). The CDR3 loop spans 15 amino acids.

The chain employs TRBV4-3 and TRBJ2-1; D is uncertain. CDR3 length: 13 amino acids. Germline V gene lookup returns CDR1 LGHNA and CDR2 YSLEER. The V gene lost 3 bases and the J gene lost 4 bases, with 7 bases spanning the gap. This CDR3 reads CASSHILYNEQFF. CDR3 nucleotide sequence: TGCGCCAGCAGCCATATTCTGTACAATGAGCAGTTCTTC.

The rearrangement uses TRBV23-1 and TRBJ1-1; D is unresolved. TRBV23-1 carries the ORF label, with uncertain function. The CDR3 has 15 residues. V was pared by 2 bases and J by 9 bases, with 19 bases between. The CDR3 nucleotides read TGCGCCAGCAGTCAAAATTGTCCAAAGTGGAGTCAAGCTTTCTTT. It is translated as CASSQNCPKWSQAFF.